The rows below give T cell receptor beta chains drawn from one sample of a study of blood T cell repertoires in COVID-19. Some clones are missing from TCRdb's copy, which holds only in-frame ones; the method was immunoSEQ multiplex PCR. In the table there are about 360,000 clones, more than 75% of which are singletons. The sample was PBMCs or T cells enriched from blood (not recorded which). The receptors derive from a man aged 35-49 years in a cohort exposed to, infected with or recovered from COVID-19 (not recorded which). Both conserved end residues are part of each CDR3. A D gene is named only where the DNA matches it firmly. Clone size is shown for a subset of rows, as once, few, many or a class of expanded clone.

abundance	v_gene	j_gene	d_gene	CDR3nt	CDR3aa
.	TRBV30	TRBJ1-4	.	TGTGCCTGGGGAGAGGCAGTCGGGATGAATGAAAAACTGTTTTTT	CAWGEAVGMNEKLFF
.	TRBV7-2	TRBJ1-3	.	TGTGCCAGCAGCTTAGAAGTGGCGGTCTCTGGAAACACCATATATTTT	CASSLEVAVSGNTIYF
.	TRBV7-9	TRBJ1-2	.	TGTGCCAGCAGCTTACAAACTCTAACTAACTATGGCTACACCTTC	CASSLQTLTNYGYTF
once	TRBV10-3	TRBJ2-1	TRBD1	TGTGCCATAGACAGGGGGGATTTTAATGAGCAGTTCTTC	CAIDRGDFNEQFF
.	TRBV4-1	TRBJ2-2	TRBD1	TGCGCCAGCAGCCAAGAAGGCCAGGGGGCGAACACCGGGGAGCTGTTTTTT	CASSQEGQGANTGELFF
.	TRBV7-8	TRBJ2-4	TRBD1	TGTGCCAGCAGCCCCGGGACAGGGGATTCCAAAAACATTCAGTACTTC	CASSPGTGDSKNIQYF
.	TRBV27	TRBJ2-1	TRBD2	TGTGCCAGCAGTTTAATGGCTAGCGGGACATACAATGAGCAGTTCTTC	CASSLMASGTYNEQFF
.	TRBV18	TRBJ1-2	.	TGTGCCAGCTCACCGACAGAAGAGAACTATGGCTACACCTTC	CASSPTEENYGYTF
.	TRBV11-3	TRBJ2-1	.	TGTGCCAGCAGCTTCCAGGGTGCCTACAATGAGCAGTTCTTC	CASSFQGAYNEQFF
once	TRBV6-5	TRBJ2-2	TRBD1	TGTGCCAGCAGGACAGGGGCCAGGAACACCGGGGAGCTGTTTTTT	CASRTGARNTGELFF
.	TRBV5-1	TRBJ2-7	.	TGCGCCAGCAGCTTGGAACAGGGCTACGAGCAGTACTTC	CASSLEQGYEQYF
.	TRBV28	TRBJ2-1	TRBD1	TGTGCCAGCAGTACCAGGACAGGCCCTTTCTACAATGAGCAGTTCTTC	CASSTRTGPFYNEQFF
.	TRBV6-6	TRBJ2-7	.	TGTGCCAGCAGTTACTTAGGCAGGGAATTAAGAGAGCAGTACTTC	CASSYLGRELREQYF
.	TRBV2	TRBJ2-4	.	TGTGCCAGCAGTCGAGGGATAGCCAAAAACATTCAGTACTTC	CASSRGIAKNIQYF
few	TRBV5-4	TRBJ1-1	.	TGTGCCAGCAGCTTGAGAACATCGAACACTGAAGCTTTCTTT	CASSLRTSNTEAFF
.	TRBV28	TRBJ2-3	TRBD1	TGTGCCAGCAGTTCCCCACCCTCGGGACAGGGATCGCCGGCAGATACGCAGTATTTT	CASSSPPSGQGSPADTQYF
.	TRBV12-5	TRBJ1-3	.	TGTGCTAGTGGCCTCCGGGGGGACTCTGGAAACACCATATATTTT	CASGLRGDSGNTIYF
.	TRBV14	TRBJ2-2	TRBD2	TGTGCCAGCAGCCAACGGCTAGCGGGAGGGTTTCGGGAGCTGTTTTTT	CASSQRLAGGFRELFF
few	TRBV24-1	TRBJ2-2	TRBD1	TGTGCCACCAGTGACACAGGGGAAGGGACCGGGGAGCTGTTTTTT	CATSDTGEGTGELFF
once	TRBV4-1	TRBJ2-7	.	TGCGCCAGCAGCGCTAGCGCCTCAGGCTACGAGCAGTACTTC	CASSASASGYEQYF
.	TRBV3-1/TRBV3-2	TRBJ1-2	.	TGTGCCAGCAGCCCAGATACAGAGCTCTATGGCTACACCTTC	CASSPDTELYGYTF
.	TRBV4-1	TRBJ2-1	TRBD2	TGCGCCAGCAGCCAAGATTTGACTAGCGGTTCCAATGAGCAGTTCTTC	CASSQDLTSGSNEQFF
.	TRBV7-9	TRBJ2-1	.	TGTGCCAGCAGCATTCCCCGCGGGATATTGTCCTACAATGAGCAGTTCTTC	CASSIPRGILSYNEQFF
.	TRBV10-2	TRBJ1-2	TRBD1	TGCGCCAGCTCCGTAAAGGGGGCTGACTATGGCTACACCTTC	CASSVKGADYGYTF
.	TRBV5-1	TRBJ2-5	.	TGCGCCAGCAGCTCCAACCAAGAGACCCAGTACTTC	CASSSNQETQYF
once	TRBV5-4	TRBJ2-3	TRBD1	TGTGCCAGCAGCTTTGGACAGGGGCAATATACGCAGTATTTT	CASSFGQGQYTQYF
.	TRBV10-3	TRBJ2-1	TRBD2	TGTGCCATCAGTGAGCCGACTAGCGGGAGTCGGAATGAGCAGTTCTTC	CAISEPTSGSRNEQFF
.	TRBV5-6	TRBJ1-2	.	TGTGCCAGCAGCTTAAACAGGGTGTCTTATGGCTACACCTTC	CASSLNRVSYGYTF
.	TRBV28	TRBJ2-7	.	TGTGCCAGCAGTTTCACGGACAGCTACGAGCAGTACTTC	CASSFTDSYEQYF
.	TRBV28	TRBJ1-2	TRBD1	TGTGCCAGCAGTTCGGGACAGAACTATGGCTACACCTTC	CASSSGQNYGYTF
.	TRBV2	TRBJ2-3	TRBD2	TGTGCCAGCAGTGATGGCACCCGCGGGAGTAGGACAGATACGCAGTATTTT	CASSDGTRGSRTDTQYF
.	TRBV3-1/TRBV3-2	TRBJ1-2	.	TGTGCCAGCAGTGAAACTAGGACAGCCTACTATGGCTACACCTTC	CASSETRTAYYGYTF
.	TRBV25-1	TRBJ2-3	TRBD2	TGTGCCAGCAGCTTTAGCGGGAGGGCCACAGATACGCAGTATTTT	CASSFSGRATDTQYF
.	TRBV27	TRBJ2-6	.	TGTGCCAGCAGTTTATCCCCAAACTCTGGGGCCAACGTCCTGACTTTC	CASSLSPNSGANVLTF
.	TRBV11-2	TRBJ2-7	TRBD2	TGTGCCAGCAGACCACTAGCGGGAGGTGGCGAGCAGTACTTC	CASRPLAGGGEQYF
.	TRBV6-5	TRBJ1-1	.	TGTGCCAGCGCTAGGCAGCTTACTTTGAACACTGAAGCTTTCTTT	CASARQLTLNTEAFF
few	TRBV6-1	TRBJ2-7	TRBD2	TGTGCCAGCAGTGAAGAGACTAGCGGGCCCTACGAGCAGTACTTC	CASSEETSGPYEQYF
.	TRBV4-1	TRBJ2-1	TRBD2	TGCGCCAGCAGCCAGACTAGCGGCGTACAAAATGAGCAGTTCTTC	CASSQTSGVQNEQFF
.	TRBV6-5	TRBJ1-1	.	TGTGCCAGCCCCAGATCGAACACTGAAGCTTTCTTT	CASPRSNTEAFF
.	TRBV11-2	TRBJ1-4	TRBD1	TGTGCCAGCAGGTCACAGGGGGCTGGAGAAAAACTGTTTTTT	CASRSQGAGEKLFF
.	TRBV9	TRBJ2-3	.	TGTGCCAGCAGCGTAGGGGCTGATCCTAGCACAGATACGCAGTATTTT	CASSVGADPSTDTQYF
.	TRBV5-1	TRBJ2-5	.	TGCGCCAGCAGCTTCGGGGAGGCAGAGACCCAGTACTTC	CASSFGEAETQYF
.	TRBV11-2	TRBJ2-2	.	TGTGCCAGCAGCTTAAAGTCAGGGTACTACACCGGGGAGCTGTTTTTT	CASSLKSGYYTGELFF
.	TRBV7-9	TRBJ2-7	.	TGTGCCAGCAGCTTAGGGGACTCCAGGCGTGAGCAGTACTTC	CASSLGDSRREQYF
.	TRBV30	TRBJ2-3	.	TGTGCCTGGAGTGACTTTATGGGAGAAACTAGCACAGATACGCAGTATTTT	CAWSDFMGETSTDTQYF
.	TRBV7-6	TRBJ1-5	TRBD1	TGTGCCAGCAGCTTAGATACAGGGGGCGGTCAGCCCCAGCATTTT	CASSLDTGGGQPQHF
.	TRBV3-1/TRBV3-2	TRBJ2-1	TRBD1	TGTGCCAGCAGCCAAGGCAGGGGGCTCTCCTACAATGAGCAGTTCTTC	CASSQGRGLSYNEQFF
.	TRBV18	TRBJ2-6	TRBD1	TGTGCCAGCTCACCCAGGACAGGGGGAGGTTCTGGGGCCAACGTCCTGACTTTC	CASSPRTGGGSGANVLTF
.	TRBV14	TRBJ1-5	.	TGTGCCAGCAGCCAAGTTGGGGAGTTCAATCAGCCCCAGCATTTT	CASSQVGEFNQPQHF
few	TRBV3-1/TRBV3-2	TRBJ1-4	.	TGTGCCAGCAGCCCCTATCGTGGTGAAAAACTGTTTTTT	CASSPYRGEKLFF